The 6 T cell receptor beta chains listed next were all sequenced from one sample in a study of blood T cell repertoires in COVID-19. The data were produced by immunoSEQ multiplex PCR, yet TCRdb's version contains in-frame clones alone and is incomplete. Among fewer than 400,000 clones listed, about nine tenths were seen once. The sequenced sample consisted of peripheral blood. These receptors came from a woman aged 25 to 45 with COVID-19, enrolled during active disease.

The DNA for the CDR3 is TGTGCCAGCAGTTATAGCCCCTCGGGACTGGTGGGTGAGCAGTTCTTC. Amino acids: CASSYSPSGLVGEQFF. This chain uses TRBV6-5 with TRBJ2-1; D may be TRBD2 (6 bases). V lost 3 bases and J lost 9, with 21 bases in between. This CDR3 contains 16 residues. Germline values: CDR1 MNHEY, CDR2 SVGAGI.

The chain employs TRBV28 and TRBJ2-1; the match to TRBD1 covers 8 bases. The CDR3 spans 16 residues. Germline V gene data show CDR1 as MDHEN and CDR2 as SYDVKM. Losses at the gene ends were 2 bases for V and 3 bases for J; bases not matched to a gene: 6. DNA of the CDR3: TGTGCCAGCAGTTTAACGCAGGGGGCCGGCTACAATGAGCAGTTCTTC. Its translation is CASSLTQGAGYNEQFF.

This chain uses TRBV3-1 (or the pseudogene TRBV3-2) with TRBJ1-1; TRBD1 might be the D (5 bases). The CDR3 has 18 residues. Germline V gene data show CDR1 as LGHDT and CDR2 as YNNKEL (reference sequence). V lost 1 base, J lost 0 bases, and 18 bases lay in between. The chain's CDR3 is CASSQADLGTPLNTEAFF. The CDR3 DNA reads as TGTGCCAGCAGCCAAGCGGATCTCGGGACTCCTCTGAACACTGAAGCTTTCTTT.

This clone has only one observation. The gene calls are TRBV19 and TRBJ1-2; D not resolved. Trimming shortened V by 1 base and J by 4 bases, and 19 bases separated the two germline ends. CDR1 is LNHDA and CDR2 is SQIVND in the germline V gene (reference sequence). This CDR3 is 17 amino acids long. The CDR3 protein is CASSIVTSGKGTYGYTF. The CDR3 nucleotides are TGTGCCAGTAGTATAGTTACCTCAGGCAAAGGCACCTATGGCTACACCTTC.

V and J are TRBV7-2 and TRBJ2-5; a weak D match, TRBD1 (5 bases). Per germline, CDR1 SGHTA and CDR2 FQGNSA. V lost 2 bases and J lost 5, with 12 bases in between. The CDR3 contains 14 residues. The CDR3 coding sequence is TGTGCCAGCAGCTTACAGGGATCTGGGGAGACCCAGTACTTC. Amino acid sequence: CASSLQGSGETQYF.

The chain joins TRBV6-5 to TRBJ2-3; D possibly corresponds to TRBD2 (5 bases). The CDR3 length is 13 residues. V lost 6 bases, J lost 5 bases, and 12 bases lay in between. The germline V gene encodes CDR1 MNHEY and CDR2 SVGAGI. This chain's CDR3 is CASRQIREDTQYF. CDR3 sequence (DNA): TGTGCCAGCAGGCAAATCCGGGAAGATACGCAGTATTTT.